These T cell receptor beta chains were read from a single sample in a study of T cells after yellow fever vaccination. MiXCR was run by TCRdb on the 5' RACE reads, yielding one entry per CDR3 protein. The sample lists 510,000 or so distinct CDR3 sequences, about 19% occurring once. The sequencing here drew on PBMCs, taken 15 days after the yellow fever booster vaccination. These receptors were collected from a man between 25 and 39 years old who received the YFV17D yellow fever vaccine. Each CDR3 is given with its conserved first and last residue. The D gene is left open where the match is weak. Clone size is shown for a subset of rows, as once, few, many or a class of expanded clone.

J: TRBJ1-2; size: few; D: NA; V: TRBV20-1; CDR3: CSARDGSGREYLAGYTF; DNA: TGCAGTGCTAGAGATGGTAGTGGACGGGAATACTTGGCTGGCTACACCTTC
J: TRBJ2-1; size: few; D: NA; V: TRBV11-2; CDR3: CASSHFRNEQFF; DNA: TGTGCCAGCAGCCACTTCCGGAATGAGCAGTTCTTC
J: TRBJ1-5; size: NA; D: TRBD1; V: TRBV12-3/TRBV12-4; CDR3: CASSWGDSYSNQPQHF; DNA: TGTGCCAGCAGTTGGGGGGACAGCTATAGCAATCAGCCCCAGCATTTT
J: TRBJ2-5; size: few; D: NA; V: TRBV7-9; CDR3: CASSRTVAETQYF; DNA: TGTGCCAGCAGCCGGACAGTCGCAGAGACCCAGTACTTC
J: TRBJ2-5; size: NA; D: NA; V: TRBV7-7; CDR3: CALTGQLQETQYF; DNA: TGTGCTCTAACTGGGCAGTTACAAGAGACCCAGTACTTC
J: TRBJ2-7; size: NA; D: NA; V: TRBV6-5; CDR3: CASSYSSYGRDEQYF; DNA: TGTGCCAGCAGTTACTCGTCCTACGGGCGGGACGAGCAGTACTTC
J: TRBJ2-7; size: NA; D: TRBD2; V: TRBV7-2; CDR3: CASSSLSGVWAYEQYF; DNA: TGTGCCAGCAGCTCACTAAGCGGGGTTTGGGCATACGAGCAGTACTTC
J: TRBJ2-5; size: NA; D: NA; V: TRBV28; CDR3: CASSLLSGVGTQYF; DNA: TGTGCCAGCAGTTTATTATCTGGGGTCGGGACCCAGTACTTC
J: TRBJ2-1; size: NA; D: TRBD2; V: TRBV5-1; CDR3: CASSLDPLAGGRNEQFF; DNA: TGCGCCAGCAGCTTGGACCCCCTAGCGGGAGGGCGCAATGAGCAGTTCTTC
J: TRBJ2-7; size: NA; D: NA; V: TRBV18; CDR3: CASSPPGGPEQYF; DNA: TGTGCCAGCTCACCACCGGGGGGACCCGAGCAGTACTTC
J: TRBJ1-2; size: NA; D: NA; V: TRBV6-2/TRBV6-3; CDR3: CASSYRDRARYTF; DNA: TGTGCCAGCAGTTACAGGGACCGAGCTCGCTACACCTTC
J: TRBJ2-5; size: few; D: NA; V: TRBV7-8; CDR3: CASSLGRIRQETQYF; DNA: TGTGCCAGCAGCTTGGGCAGGATCCGACAAGAGACCCAGTACTTC
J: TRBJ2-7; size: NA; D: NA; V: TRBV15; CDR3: CATSRERGSWDEQYF; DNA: TGTGCCACCAGCAGAGAAAGGGGCTCGTGGGACGAGCAGTACTTC
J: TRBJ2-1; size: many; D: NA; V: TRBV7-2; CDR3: CASSLETGRANEQFF; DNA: TGTGCCAGCAGCTTAGAGACGGGAAGGGCGAATGAGCAGTTCTTC
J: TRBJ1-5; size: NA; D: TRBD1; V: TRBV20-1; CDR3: CSAIRDRVPEPQHF; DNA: TGCAGTGCTATCCGGGACAGGGTCCCCGAACCCCAGCATTTT
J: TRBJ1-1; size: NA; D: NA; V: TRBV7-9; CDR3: CASSLASGGTEAFF; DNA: TGTGCCAGCAGCTTAGCGTCGGGGGGCACTGAAGCTTTCTTT
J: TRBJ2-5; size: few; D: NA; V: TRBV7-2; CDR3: CASSFNPPTLQETQYF; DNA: TGTGCCAGCAGCTTCAACCCCCCTACACTGCAAGAGACCCAGTACTTC
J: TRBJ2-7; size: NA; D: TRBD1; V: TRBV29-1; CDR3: CSVGDPGTGGEQYF; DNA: TGCAGCGTTGGGGACCCCGGGACAGGGGGCGAGCAGTACTTC
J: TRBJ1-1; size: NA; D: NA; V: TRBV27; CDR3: CASRYSPNTEAFF; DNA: TGTGCCAGCAGGTACAGTCCGAACACTGAAGCTTTCTTT
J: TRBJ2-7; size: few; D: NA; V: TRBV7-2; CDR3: CASSLARFTYEQYF; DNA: TGTGCCAGCAGCTTAGCGCGGTTCACCTACGAGCAGTACTTC
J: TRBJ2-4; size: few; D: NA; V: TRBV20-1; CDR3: CSVVWQGKNIQYF; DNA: TGCAGTGTCGTGTGGCAGGGGAAAAACATTCAGTACTTC
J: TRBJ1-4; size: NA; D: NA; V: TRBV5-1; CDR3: CASSLDGRDEKLFF; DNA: TGCGCCAGCAGCTTGGACGGCAGAGATGAAAAACTGTTTTTT
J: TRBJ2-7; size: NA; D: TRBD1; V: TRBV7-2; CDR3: CASSSTGTASYEQYF; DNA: TGTGCCAGCAGCTCAACCGGGACAGCTAGCTACGAGCAGTACTTC
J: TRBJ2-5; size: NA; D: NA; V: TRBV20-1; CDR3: CSALSGVQETQYF; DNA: TGCAGTGCCCTTAGCGGCGTCCAAGAGACCCAGTACTTC
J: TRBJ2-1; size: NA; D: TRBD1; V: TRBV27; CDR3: CASTAGGAYNEQFF; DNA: TGTGCCAGCACCGCAGGGGGCGCCTACAATGAGCAGTTCTTC
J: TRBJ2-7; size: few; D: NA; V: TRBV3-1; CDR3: CASSPERQVGSYEQYF; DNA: TGTGCCAGCAGCCCCGAGCGACAGGTCGGCTCCTACGAGCAGTACTTC
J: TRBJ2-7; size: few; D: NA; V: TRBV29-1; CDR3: CSVETTFSYEQYF; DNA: TGCAGCGTTGAAACCACGTTTTCCTACGAGCAGTACTTC
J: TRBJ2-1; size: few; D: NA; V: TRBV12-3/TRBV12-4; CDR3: CASSFRDREPSVGNEQFF; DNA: TGTGCCAGCAGCTTCCGCGACCGGGAGCCCTCTGTCGGCAATGAGCAGTTCTTC
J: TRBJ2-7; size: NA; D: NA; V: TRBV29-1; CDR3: CSTRQDRSSYEQYF; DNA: TGCAGCACCAGGCAAGACAGGAGCTCCTACGAGCAGTACTTC
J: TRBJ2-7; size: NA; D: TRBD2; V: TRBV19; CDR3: CASSPSSGGYEQYF; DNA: TGTGCCAGTAGTCCTTCCAGCGGGGGCTACGAGCAGTACTTC
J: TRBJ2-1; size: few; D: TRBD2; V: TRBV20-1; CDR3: CSARSGTSVSYNEQFF; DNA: TGCAGTGCTAGATCCGGGACTAGCGTTTCATACAATGAGCAGTTCTTC
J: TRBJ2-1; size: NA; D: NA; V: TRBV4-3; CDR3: CASSQTHQNHEQFF; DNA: TGCGCCAGCAGCCAAACCCACCAGAACCATGAGCAGTTCTTC
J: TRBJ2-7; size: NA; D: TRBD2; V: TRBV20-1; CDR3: CSARTPSGGFYEQYF; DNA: TGCAGTGCTCGGACCCCTAGCGGGGGCTTCTACGAGCAGTACTTC
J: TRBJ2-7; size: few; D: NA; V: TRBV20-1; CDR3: CSARPVGSSYEQYF; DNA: TGCAGTGCTAGACCCGTAGGCAGCTCCTACGAGCAGTACTTC
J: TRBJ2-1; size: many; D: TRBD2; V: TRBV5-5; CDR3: CASSTGGLSYNEQFF; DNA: TGTGCCAGCAGCACGGGGGGTTTGTCCTACAATGAGCAGTTCTTC
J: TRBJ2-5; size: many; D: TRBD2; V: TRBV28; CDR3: CASSLAGDQETQYF; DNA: TGTGCCAGCAGTTTAGCGGGAGACCAAGAGACCCAGTACTTC
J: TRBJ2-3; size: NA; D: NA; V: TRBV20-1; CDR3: CSARVGGVADTQYF; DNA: TGCAGTGCTAGGGTGGGAGGTGTCGCAGATACGCAGTATTTT
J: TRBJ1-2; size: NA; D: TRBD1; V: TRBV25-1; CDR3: CASRQGDGRGYGYTF; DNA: TGTGCCAGCAGACAGGGGGATGGTAGGGGCTATGGCTACACCTTC
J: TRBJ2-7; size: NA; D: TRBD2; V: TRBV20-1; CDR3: CSARDRGTTYEQYF; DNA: TGCAGTGCTAGAGATCGTGGGACTACCTACGAGCAGTACTTC
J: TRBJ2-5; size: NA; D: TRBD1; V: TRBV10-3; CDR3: CAITSDRARSETQYF; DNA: TGTGCCATCACCTCGGACAGGGCCAGATCGGAGACCCAGTACTTC
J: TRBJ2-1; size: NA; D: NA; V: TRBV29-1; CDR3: CSVVGTPNPSEFF; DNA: TGCAGCGTTGTAGGGACTCCCAACCCGTCAGAGTTCTTC
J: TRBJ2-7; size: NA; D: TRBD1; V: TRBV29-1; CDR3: CSVRTGTEQYF; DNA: TGCAGCGTTAGGACAGGGACCGAGCAGTACTTC
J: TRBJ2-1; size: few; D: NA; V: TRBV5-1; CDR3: CASSSSADNEQFF; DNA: TGCGCCAGCAGCTCCTCCGCGGATAATGAGCAGTTCTTC
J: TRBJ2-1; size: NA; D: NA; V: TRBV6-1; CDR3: CASFQKGSGHNEQFF; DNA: TGTGCCAGCTTCCAAAAAGGGTCGGGCCACAATGAGCAGTTCTTC
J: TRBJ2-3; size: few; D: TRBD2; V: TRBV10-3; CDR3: CAISEREARDTQYF; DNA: TGTGCCATCAGTGAGCGGGAGGCCCGAGATACGCAGTATTTT
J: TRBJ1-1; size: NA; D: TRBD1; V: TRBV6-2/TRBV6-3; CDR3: CASSYPGQGATEAFF; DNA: TGTGCCAGCAGTTACCCAGGACAGGGGGCCACTGAAGCTTTCTTT